A selection of T cell receptor beta chains follows, all from one sample in a study of blood T cell repertoires in COVID-19. Only in-frame clones appear in the TCRdb table, and some are missing; sequencing was by immunoSEQ multiplex PCR. Here the sample spans 70,000 to 90,000 clones, less than 85% being singletons. Sequenced: peripheral blood. Receptor source: a human donor with acute or convalescent COVID-19. The donor label of this sample is uncertain. The conserved cysteine and the conserved F or W are not part of the CDR3 here. A clone size is listed for some rows: how often the clone was seen (once, few, many), or a class if it is expanded.

TRBJ2-1 TRBV28 once ASSQLAGLIYEQF
TRBJ1-6 TRBV5-6 . ASSLSTGPLH
TRBJ2-1 TRBV10-3 . AISDMAGGPFNEQF
TRBJ2-3 TRBV28 . ASRTPPTDTQY
TRBJ2-3 TRBV4-3 . ASSQATDRGRTDTQY
TRBJ1-2 TRBV5-1 few ASSVGTGGDYGYT
TRBJ1-6 TRBV5-1 few ASSFEGDNSPLH
TRBJ1-6 TRBV9 . ASSVDAGLHHNSPLH
TRBJ2-1 TRBV6-2/TRBV6-3 . ASSPGTSGKGEQF
TRBJ1-1 TRBV28 . ASNDPVRVEAF
TRBJ2-3 TRBV9 once ASTEVGTDTQY
TRBJ2-7 TRBV5-1 . ASSSTGGGYEQY
TRBJ2-7 TRBV10-2 . ASTTSGKSSYEQY
TRBJ2-3 TRBV5-4 . ASSLGWGQGDTDTQY
TRBJ1-4 TRBV6-5 . ASTRGGTNEKLF
TRBJ2-2 TRBV7-2 . ASSYRQGTGELF
TRBJ1-6 TRBV28 . ASSFDWTGGGSPLH
TRBJ2-3 TRBV30 . AWSGTGGEDTQY
TRBJ1-1 TRBV28 many ASSLRRDHTEAF
TRBJ2-5 TRBV2 . ASRIGSLGTQY
TRBJ2-7 TRBV6-2/TRBV6-3 . ASSNQGRSSYEQY
TRBJ2-1 TRBV30 . AWSLDRGSYNEQF
TRBJ2-1 TRBV12-3/TRBV12-4 . ASSQREINEQF
TRBJ1-4 TRBV25-1 . ASSEIRVGEKLF
TRBJ2-1 TRBV14 . ASSQGLAGGPWNEQF
TRBJ1-3 TRBV4-1 . ASSQDGARQSTIY
TRBJ1-2 TRBV5-4 . ASSYLGQGTSNYGYT
TRBJ1-1 TRBV12-5 few ASGPSGGTEAF
TRBJ2-7 TRBV28 . ASSLSAVRPPYEQY
TRBJ2-7 TRBV11-2 . ASTIVSGSGGEQY
TRBJ2-6 TRBV18 once ASSKTRQVHLSGANVLT
TRBJ1-5 TRBV7-3 . ASSSGGGGNQPQH
TRBJ2-1 TRBV5-1 once ASHTSPNIYEQF
TRBJ2-1 TRBV18 once ASSQSPTLNEQF
TRBJ2-7 TRBV3-1/TRBV3-2 . ASSQEGVEGGSDEQY
TRBJ2-2 TRBV6-6 . ASSEGLAVTGELF
TRBJ1-5 TRBV28 . ASSRDRNQPQH
TRBJ1-2 TRBV15 . ATSRDLQAGYT
TRBJ1-1 TRBV11-2 . ASSESQGPGTEAF
TRBJ2-2 TRBV24-1 once ATSDLSGYGTGELF
TRBJ1-1 TRBV5-1 . ASSRDRPNTEAF
TRBJ2-7 TRBV28 once ASSLWVGGNSYEQY
TRBJ2-5 TRBV3-1/TRBV3-2 . ASSQIAGGGTQY
TRBJ2-2 TRBV2 . ASSEISLAGVSTGELF
TRBJ1-1 TRBV19 few ASSDTLNTEAF
TRBJ2-5 TRBV5-1 . ASSFIRPQETQY
TRBJ1-5 TRBV2 few ASSAGGQNQPQH
TRBJ1-4 TRBV5-1 . ASSLAGQGEKLF
TRBJ1-5 TRBV20-1 few SASYGNQPQH
TRBJ1-3 TRBV3-1/TRBV3-2 . ASSQGTDAGNTIY
TRBJ2-7 TRBV9 . ASSVDPGAGGMGEQY
TRBJ1-1 TRBV2 . ASHLTGGTEAF
TRBJ2-3 TRBV14 . ASSRILGQGPDTQY
TRBJ2-5 TRBV18 . ASSPIQETQY
TRBJ2-3 TRBV7-2 once ASSPGTSDRTDTQY
TRBJ2-5 TRBV13 once ASSLGLGLAGEETQY